This T cell receptor (beta chain) was recorded in a study of blood T cell repertoires in COVID-19. Study in general: Both acute and convalescent COVID-19 samples were obtained from the United States, Italy and Spain. The analysed material was cDNA or gDNA that came from T cells, B-cell-depleted T cells, or PBMCs.

In the study's own analysis: Amplification of reference gene primers was used by the study to estimate nucleated cell counts. Using immunoSEQ multiplex PCR, the repertoire was profiled, and TCRdb retains in-frame clones only, with some absent. V, J and clone size were drawn from that table, and D and trimming were deduced from the DNA. The sample shows over 300,000 clones, about four fifths of them seen only once. Germline V lookup: CDR1 ENHRY, CDR2 SYGVKD. The CDR3 has 13 residues. This clone showed up just a few times. The specimen was peripheral blood. This TCR was recovered from a woman between 45 and 60 years old with acute or convalescent COVID-19. The chain couples TRBV10-3 to TRBJ1-2; unclear D gene. The CDR3 nucleotides are TGTGCTACTCATGGCGGCAACGACTATGGCTACACCTTC. It encodes CATHGGNDYGYTF.